Shown below are 31 T cell receptor beta chains from a single sample sequenced in a study of beta chain features in type 1 diabetes. Findings of the study overall: In every one of the four CD4+ subsets, TCRB CDR3s were moderately but significantly shorter in Type 1 diabetes patients.

Reverse transcribing all isolated RNA meant expressed TCRB transcripts were sequenced. The assay was immunoSEQ multiplex PCR, and TCRdb's table has in-frame clones only and misses some. The profile shows 160,000 or so clones, around 9.7% of them singletons. These receptors have no known antigen. The sample was central memory CD4+ T cells from blood. The receptors originated from a woman aged 25 to 39 with type 1 diabetes.

The rearrangement links TRBV5-4 to TRBJ2-3; the match to TRBD2 covers 7 bases. The length of the CDR3 is 13 residues. The germline V gene encodes CDR1 SGHNT and CDR2 YYREEE (reference sequence). The V and J ends lost 4 bases and 10 bases, in that order; junction bases with no gene match: 9. CDR3 bases: TGTGCCAGCAGCGAATCTAGCGGCGAGCCGCAGTATTTT. It yields the protein CASSESSGEPQYF.

This clone was counted many times. The V and J genes are TRBV7-2 and TRBJ1-1, with D possibly TRBD1 on 5 matching bases. Germline CDR1 is SGHTA and CDR2 is FQGNSA. Trimming removed 1 base at V and 5 bases at J, with 14 bases between. This CDR3 region has 15 residues. In DNA form, the CDR3 reads TGTGCCAGCAGCTTAGAGCAGGGTAGAATGACTGAAGCTTTCTTT. Encoded protein: CASSLEQGRMTEAFF.

In its sample, this clone was seen a few times. This chain uses TRBV7-2 with TRBJ1-1; no definite D call. CDR1 is SGHTA, CDR2 FQGNSA, per germline. The V and J ends lost 5 bases and 1 base respectively, with 8 bases between them. There are 13 residues in the CDR3. CDR3 bases: TGTGCCAGCAGCATTCTCCCGAACACTGAAGCTTTCTTT. Translating gives CASSILPNTEAFF.

The chain joins TRBV4-1 to TRBJ1-3; perhaps TRBD1 as D (5 bases). There are 16 residues in the CDR3. The germline V gene encodes CDR1 MGHRA and CDR2 YSYEKL. Trimming shortened V by 1 base and J by 0 bases, and 10 bases separated the two germline ends. The CDR3 region has the DNA TGCGCCAGCAGCCAAGCAGGGTGGAGCTCTGGAAACACCATATATTTT. Its protein is CASSQAGWSSGNTIYF.

This clone occurred a few times. The CDR3 protein is CASSPYEGTGVGMNTEAFF. For the CDR3, the DNA is TGTGCCAGCTCACCATATGAGGGGACAGGGGTTGGAATGAACACTGAAGCTTTCTTT. The genes are TRBV18 and TRBJ1-1, with 10 bases aligning to TRBD1. Germline V gene lookup returns CDR1 KGHSH and CDR2 LQKENI. V was pared by 2 bases and J by 0 bases, with 12 bases of the junction left unmatched. The CDR3 runs 19 residues.

This clone has just a few counts. The V and J genes are TRBV7-9 and TRBJ2-3, with 10 bases identical to TRBD2. The germline V gene encodes CDR1 SEHNR and CDR2 FQNEAQ (reference sequence). This CDR3 is 17 amino acids long. With 5 bases clipped from V and 3 bases from J, the junction kept 11 bases outside the gene matches. In DNA form, the CDR3 reads TGTGCCAGCAGCCCACCCGGGGCTAGCGGGAGTACAGATACGCAGTATTTT. It yields the protein CASSPPGASGSTDTQYF. The full variable domain, its missing parts supplied by reference TRBV7-9 and TRBJ2-3, is DTGVSQNPRHKITKRGQNVTFRCDPISEHNRLYWYRQTLGQGPEFLTYFQNEAQLEKSRLLSDRFSAERPKGSFSTLEIQRTEQGDSAMYLCASSPPGASGSTDTQYFGPGTRLTVL.

This clone was seen more than once but under ten times. CDR3: CASRRLTSGSYEQYF. The CDR3 DNA reads as TGTGCCAGCAGGAGACTGACTAGCGGGAGTTACGAGCAGTACTTC. This chain connects TRBV6-1 to TRBJ2-7; 12 nucleotides agree with TRBD2. Germline CDR1 is MNHNS and CDR2 is SASEGT. There are 15 residues in the CDR3. Trimming removed 6 bases from V and 4 bases from J; junction bases left unmatched: 7.

This clone has a handful of counts. The chain's CDR3 is CASSPTLDIPQHF. The DNA for the CDR3 is TGTGCCAGCTCACCAACCCTCGACATACCCCAGCATTTT. The V gene is TRBV18, the J gene TRBJ1-5; D is unresolved. This CDR3 contains 13 residues. Trimming removed 2 bases from V and 10 bases from J, with 12 bases in between. Germline V gives CDR1 KGHSH, CDR2 LQKENI.

This clone was counted only a few times. The J gene is TRBJ2-5, the V gene TRBV6-5; TRBD1 aligns across 7 bases. In germline, CDR1 is MNHEY, CDR2 SVGAGI. CDR3 size: 13 residues. The junction had 2 bases not matched to a gene; V was cut back by 3 bases and J by 4 bases. DNA of the CDR3: TGTGCCAGCAGTTATTGGACAGGAGAGACCCAGTACTTC. It encodes CASSYWTGETQYF.

CDR3 residues: CASNLLAGDYNEQFF. The DNA of the CDR3 is TGTGCCAGCAATCTACTAGCGGGAGACTACAATGAGCAGTTCTTC. The gene calls are TRBV2 and TRBJ2-1, with 11 bases fitting TRBD2. The V gene end was trimmed by 7 bases and the J gene end by 3 bases; junction bases not matched to a gene: 5. The length of the CDR3 is 15 residues. Per the germline V gene, CDR1 is SNHLY and CDR2 is FYNNEI.

The V gene is TRBV28, the J gene TRBJ1-2; 7 bases line up with TRBD1. This CDR3 has 17 amino acids. The germline V gene has CDR1 MDHEN and CDR2 SYDVKM. V trimming: 5 bases; J trimming: 0 bases; junction bases outside the gene matches: 12. CDR3 nucleotide sequence: TGTGCCAGCAGTACCGCGGGCTCGACAGGGCCTAACTATGGCTACACCTTC. It specifies CASSTAGSTGPNYGYTF.

This chain connects TRBV6-6 to TRBJ2-7; TRBD1 agrees at 9 bases. Per germline, CDR1 MNHNY and CDR2 SVGAGI (reference sequence). The CDR3 is made up of 13 amino acids. Trimming cost V 7 bases and J 5 bases; bases outside gene matches: 6. The CDR3 bases are TGTGCCAGCACTGACGGACAGGGGAACGAGCAGTACTTC. Amino acid sequence: CASTDGQGNEQYF.

The chain employs TRBV28 and TRBJ2-5; D not certain. Trimming left V 3 bases short and J 7 bases short, with 9 bases between. The CDR3 is 12 residues long. CDR1 and CDR2 (germline): MDHEN, SYDVKM. The CDR3 region has the DNA TGTGCCAGCAGTTTCCCGACGGGGACCCAGTACTTC. Translation: CASSFPTGTQYF.

There are a few counts of this clone. The chain carries TRBV7-9 and TRBJ2-3; D is perhaps TRBD1 (5 bases). This CDR3 contains 15 residues. V was trimmed by 4 bases and J by 0 bases, leaving 11 bases between them. Germline V gene data show CDR1 as SEHNR and CDR2 as FQNEAQ (reference sequence). The CDR3 sequence is CASSSRGQSTDTQYF. CDR3 nucleotides: TGTGCCAGCAGCTCTAGGGGTCAGAGCACAGATACGCAGTATTTT. Variable domain in full (rest from reference TRBV7-9 and TRBJ2-3): DTGVSQNPRHKITKRGQNVTFRCDPISEHNRLYWYRQTLGQGPEFLTYFQNEAQLEKSRLLSDRFSAERPKGSFSTLEIQRTEQGDSAMYLCASSSRGQSTDTQYFGPGTRLTVL.

CDR3 region: CASSLSIVQGHGYTF. The CDR3 DNA reads as TGTGCCAGCAGTTTATCGATTGTACAGGGGCATGGCTACACCTTC. The rearrangement uses TRBV27 and TRBJ1-2, with 7 bases lining up with TRBD1. The CDR3 consists of 15 residues. Germline V gives CDR1 MNHEY, CDR2 SMNVEV (reference sequence). With V trimmed by 0 bases and J by 6 bases, 7 bases remained unmatched.

This sequence joins TRBV7-9 and TRBJ1-2; 7 bases line up with TRBD1. The CDR3 is 13 amino acids. V lost 3 bases and J lost 4; bases outside the gene matches: 2. The V gene's germline CDR1 is SEHNR and CDR2 FQNEAQ (reference sequence). Here the CDR3 reads CASSFPGGYGYTF. CDR3 DNA sequence: TGTGCCAGCAGCTTTCCAGGGGGCTATGGCTACACCTTC.

CDR3 sequence: CAWKGTNSGNTIYF. The DNA for the CDR3 is TGTGCCTGGAAAGGGACAAACTCTGGAAACACCATATATTTT. This chain connects TRBV30 to TRBJ1-3, with D tentatively TRBD1 (6 bases). Germline loops: CDR1 GTSNPN, CDR2 SVGIG (reference sequence). This CDR3 has 14 residues. Trimming took 4 bases from V and 0 from J, leaving 10 bases between them.

In its sample, this clone was seen a few times. This chain joins TRBV15 and TRBJ1-5, with 8 bases that match TRBD1. V lost 3 bases to trimming and J lost 6 bases; unmatched junction nucleotides: 4. The CDR3 totals 14 residues. From germline, CDR1 is LNHNV and CDR2 YYDKDF (reference sequence). CDR3 amino acids: CATSSQGAGQPQHF. CDR3 DNA sequence: TGTGCCACCAGCAGCCAGGGGGCTGGTCAGCCCCAGCATTTT.

This clone has a handful of counts. The chain is built from TRBV18 and TRBJ1-2; 7 bases align to TRBD1. CDR1 and CDR2 from the germline V gene are KGHSH and LQKENI. V shed 1 base, J shed 6 bases, and the junction held 2 bases outside the gene matches. This CDR3 contains 13 residues. CDR3 region: CASSPRQGDGYTF. In DNA form, the CDR3 reads TGTGCCAGCTCACCACGACAGGGAGATGGCTACACCTTC.

The sample holds a few counts of this clone. The chain employs TRBV6-6 and TRBJ1-4; possibly TRBD1 for D (5 bases). CDR1 and CDR2 from the germline V gene are MNHNY and SVGAGI (reference sequence). V was pared by 2 bases and J by 5 bases, with 9 bases between. The CDR3 extends over 14 amino acids. The CDR3 DNA reads TGTGCCAGCAGTTACGGGGCGGTGAATGAAAAACTGTTTTTT. Amino acid sequence: CASSYGAVNEKLFF.

This clone was seen a handful of times. The chain recombines TRBV10-3 with TRBJ2-1; 9 bases are shared with TRBD1. Germline CDR1 ENHRY, CDR2 SYGVKD. The trim removed 4 bases at V and 7 bases at J, leaving 5 bases unmatched. The CDR3 extends over 14 amino acids. This CDR3 is CAISGGQGANEQFF. The CDR3 DNA follows: TGTGCCATCAGTGGGGGACAGGGTGCGAATGAGCAGTTCTTC.

This clone has only a few counts. V and J are TRBV7-2 and TRBJ2-5; 10 bases match TRBD2. The V and J ends lost 5 bases and 3 bases, in that order; junction bases with no gene match: 3. The CDR3 length is 14 residues. The germline V gene has CDR1 SGHTA and CDR2 FQGNSA. DNA for the CDR3: TGTGCCAGCAGCCCGGGACTAGCGAAAGAGACCCAGTACTTC. Its protein is CASSPGLAKETQYF.

This clone has a handful of counts. The chain employs TRBV5-1 and TRBJ2-1; D not certain. The ends were cut back, 4 bases at V and 3 bases at J, with 17 bases in the middle. There are 16 residues in the CDR3. The germline V gene encodes CDR1 SGHRS and CDR2 YFSETQ. In DNA, the CDR3 is TGCGCCAGCAGCCGGAGAGCCCCTACAAACTACAATGAGCAGTTCTTC. Its protein product is CASSRRAPTNYNEQFF. The full variable domain, with the rest looked up from reference TRBV5-1 and TRBJ2-1, is KAGVTQTPRYLIKTRGQQVTLSCSPISGHRSVSWYQQTPGQGLQFLFEYFSETQRNKGNFPGRFSGRQFSNSRSEMNVSTLELGDSALYLCASSRRAPTNYNEQFFGPGTRLTVL.

This clone was seen a handful of times. The chain has TRBV7-9 and TRBJ1-3; no clear D. Germline CDR1 and CDR2: SEHNR and FQNEAQ (reference sequence). This CDR3 is built from 14 residues. V lost 5 bases to trimming and J lost 7 bases, with 15 bases between them. The CDR3 is CASSSLGHRNTIYF. The CDR3 DNA reads TGTGCCAGCAGCAGCCTCGGTCATCGGAACACCATATATTTT.

V is TRBV6-5 and J is TRBJ2-3; D is undetermined. V shed 5 bases and J shed 5 bases, with 8 bases lying between them. The length of the CDR3 is 12 residues. The germline V gene has CDR1 MNHEY and CDR2 SVGAGI. In nucleotides, the CDR3 is TGTGCCAGCAGTAACCGGAGAGATACGCAGTATTTT. It codes for CASSNRRDTQYF.

Only a few counts were recorded for this clone. The chain uses TRBV7-9 and TRBJ2-7; TRBD1 matches 8 bases. CDR3 length: 13 residues. CDR1 and CDR2 from the germline V gene are SEHNR and FQNEAQ (reference sequence). Trimming cost V 5 bases and J 9 bases; bases outside gene matches: 9. The CDR3 DNA reads as TGTGCCAGCAGCCTTGGGACAGGTAATGGGCAGTACTTC. It is translated as CASSLGTGNGQYF.

This chain links TRBV14 with TRBJ2-1, with 8 bases that match TRBD2. The CDR3 contains 14 residues. From germline, CDR1 is SGHDN and CDR2 FVKESK. V lost 4 bases and J lost 8; bases outside the gene matches: 7. CDR3 in DNA: TGTGCCAGCAGCCTGCTGGGACTAGTCGATGAGCAGTTCTTC. Its translation: CASSLLGLVDEQFF.

There are a few counts of this clone. The genes are TRBV19 and TRBJ1-2; 7 nucleotides agree with TRBD1. Unmatched junction bases numbered 8, after V lost 3 bases and J lost 4 bases. The CDR3 covers 15 residues. CDR1 and CDR2 from the germline V gene are LNHDA and SQIVND (reference sequence). CDR3 residues: CASSMLGGTAYGYTF. The CDR3, as DNA: TGTGCCAGTAGTATGCTTGGGGGGACAGCCTATGGCTACACCTTC.

The genes are TRBV7-9 and TRBJ2-7; D is undetermined. Trimming shortened V by 5 bases and J by 3 bases, and 11 bases separated the two germline ends. Germline V gives CDR1 SEHNR, CDR2 FQNEAQ (reference sequence). The CDR3 runs to 13 residues. The CDR3 spells CASSATSVYEQYF. As DNA, the CDR3 is TGTGCCAGCAGCGCCACTTCGGTCTACGAGCAGTACTTC.

This clone came up a few times. DNA of the CDR3: TGTGCCAGCAGCGATACAGGGACGCATGGCTACACCTTC. It encodes CASSDTGTHGYTF. J is TRBJ1-2 and V is TRBV9; D is perhaps TRBD1 (6 bases). This CDR3 has 13 residues. Germline CDR1 reads SGDLS; CDR2 reads YYNGEE. Deletions cut 3 bases from V and 6 bases from J, with 12 bases between.

A few counts support this clone. V gene TRBV5-4 combines with J gene TRBJ1-2; 7 bases fit TRBD1. Germline CDR1 SGHNT, CDR2 YYREEE (reference sequence). Trimming cost V 3 bases and J 7 bases; bases outside gene matches: 9. The CDR3 loop spans 14 amino acids. This chain's CDR3 is CASSWTGLGGGYTF. The CDR3 nucleotides read TGTGCCAGCAGCTGGACAGGATTAGGCGGTGGCTACACCTTC.